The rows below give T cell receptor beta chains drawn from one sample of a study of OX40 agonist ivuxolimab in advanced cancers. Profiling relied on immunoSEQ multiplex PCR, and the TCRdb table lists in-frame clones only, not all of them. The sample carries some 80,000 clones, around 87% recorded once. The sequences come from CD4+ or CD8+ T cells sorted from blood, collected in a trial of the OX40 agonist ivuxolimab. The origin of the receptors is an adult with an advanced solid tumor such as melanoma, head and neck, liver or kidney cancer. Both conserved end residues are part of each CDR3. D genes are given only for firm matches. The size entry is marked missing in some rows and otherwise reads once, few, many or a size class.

CSVGTSGVADTQYF	TGCAGCGTTGGTACTAGCGGGGTGGCTGATACGCAGTATTTT	TRBD2	.	TRBV29-1	TRBJ2-3
CASSGGPDSGNTIYF	TGTGCCAGCAGCGGCGGGCCTGACTCTGGAAACACCATATATTTT	.	.	TRBV9	TRBJ1-3
CASSRDRGPDGYTF	TGCGCCAGCAGCCGGGACAGGGGACCTGATGGCTACACCTTC	TRBD1	.	TRBV5-1	TRBJ1-2
CASYPAQGWGYTF	TGTGCCAGCTATCCTGCGCAGGGCTGGGGCTACACCTTC	.	.	TRBV6-5	TRBJ1-2
CASSPGTAYEQYF	TGTGCCAGCAGCCCCGGGACAGCCTACGAGCAGTACTTC	TRBD1	.	TRBV5-4	TRBJ2-7
CSARSTRLQYF	TGCAGTGCTAGGTCGACGCGATTACAGTACTTC	.	.	TRBV20-1	TRBJ2-4
CASSYTLQETQYF	TGTGCCAGCAGTTACACACTCCAAGAGACCCAGTACTTC	.	.	TRBV6-6	TRBJ2-5
CASSLSGRAGDTQYF	TGTGCCAGCAGTCTCAGCGGGAGGGCAGGAGATACGCAGTATTTT	TRBD2	.	TRBV25-1	TRBJ2-3
CASSESRGGWGAVDTQYF	TGCGCCAGCAGTGAGTCGAGGGGAGGTTGGGGGGCTGTAGATACGCAGTATTTT	.	.	TRBV10-1	TRBJ2-3
CAWSDPTGGVQPQHF	TGTGCCTGGAGCGATCCGACAGGGGGCGTTCAGCCCCAGCATTTT	TRBD1	.	TRBV30	TRBJ1-5
CASSPTGSGDQPQHF	TGTGCCAGCAGTCCGACAGGGTCAGGGGACCAGCCCCAGCATTTT	TRBD1	.	TRBV6-5	TRBJ1-5
CASSSAGTANTGELFF	TGTGCCAGCAGCTCAGCTGGGACAGCCAACACCGGGGAGCTGTTTTTT	TRBD1	.	TRBV7-9	TRBJ2-2
CATSRTVAGEQYF	TGTGCCACCAGCAGAACAGTGGCCGGAGAGCAGTACTTC	.	.	TRBV15	TRBJ2-7
CASRGTGGYNEQFF	TGTGCCAGCAGGGGGACAGGGGGCTACAATGAGCAGTTCTTC	TRBD1	.	TRBV28	TRBJ2-1
CASSGLAGLEQYF	TGTGCCAGCAGTGGGCTAGCGGGGCTGGAGCAGTACTTC	TRBD2	.	TRBV25-1	TRBJ2-7
CSGLLHGLGAFF	TGCAGCGGTCTCTTACACGGGCTTGGGGCTTTCTTT	.	.	TRBV29-1	TRBJ1-1
CASRPQGTGELFF	TGTGCCAGCAGACCCCAAGGGACCGGGGAGCTGTTTTTT	.	.	TRBV2	TRBJ2-2
CAISEPGRASTDTQYF	TGTGCCATCAGTGAGCCGGGCCGGGCCTCCACAGATACGCAGTATTTT	.	.	TRBV10-3	TRBJ2-3
CASSFDHQGTDTQYF	TGCGCCAGCAGCTTTGACCACCAAGGCACAGATACGCAGTATTTT	.	.	TRBV5-1	TRBJ2-3
CASTWNTEAFF	TGTGCCAGCACTTGGAACACTGAAGCTTTCTTT	.	few	TRBV2	TRBJ1-1
CASSSGSTNEKLFF	TGCGCCAGCAGTTCAGGATCAACTAATGAAAAACTGTTTTTT	.	.	TRBV5-1	TRBJ1-4
CASSYSLTTYGYTF	TGTGCCAGCAGTTACTCGTTGACAACCTATGGCTACACCTTC	.	.	TRBV6-5	TRBJ1-2
CASSSRRGGATQPQHF	TGTGCCAGCAGCTCCCGGCGTGGGGGCGCGACTCAGCCCCAGCATTTT	.	.	TRBV7-8	TRBJ1-5
CASSEPDTEAFF	TGCGCCAGCAGTGAACCGGACACTGAAGCTTTCTTT	.	.	TRBV10-2	TRBJ1-1
CSASDNYGYTF	TGCAGTGCTAGCGATAACTATGGCTACACCTTC	.	.	TRBV20-1	TRBJ1-2
CASSFTGTGLTDTQYF	TGCGCCAGCAGCTTCACCGGGACAGGGCTCACAGATACGCAGTATTTT	TRBD1	once	TRBV5-1	TRBJ2-3
CASMYGPTINNEQFF	TGTGCCAGCATGTACGGACCAACAATAAACAATGAGCAGTTCTTC	.	few	TRBV6-1	TRBJ2-1